Presented here are 20 T cell receptor beta chains from one specimen sequenced in a study of blood T cell repertoires in COVID-19. Sequenced by immunoSEQ multiplex PCR; TCRdb stores in-frame clones only, minus some. Of more than 95,000 clones in the sample, around 90% were seen once. Sequencing input: peripheral blood. The receptors come from a human donor in a cohort sampled during active COVID-19.

The chain joins TRBV28 to TRBJ1-2, with D unresolved. The CDR3 sequence is 12 residues long. Germline V CDR1 and CDR2: MDHEN, SYDVKM. The germline V and J ends were trimmed by 4 bases and 2 bases, with 5 bases remaining between them. The CDR3 is CASSSGNYGYTF. DNA for the CDR3: TGTGCCAGCAGTTCCGGGAACTATGGCTACACCTTC.

The genes are TRBV18 and TRBJ1-1; D uncertain. The CDR3 consists of 14 residues. V lost 2 bases to trimming and J lost 7 bases, with 14 bases between them. The germline CDR1 and CDR2 sequences are KGHSH and LQKENI. CDR3 DNA: TGTGCCAGCTCACCATCACAACGGCAGGTTGAAGCTTTCTTT. Translation: CASSPSQRQVEAFF.

The V gene is TRBV6-5, the J gene TRBJ2-3; TRBD1 agrees at 9 bases. With 0 bases clipped from V and 4 bases from J, the junction kept 2 bases outside the gene matches. This CDR3 comprises 15 residues. CDR1 MNHEY and CDR2 SVGAGI come from the germline V gene. CDR3 DNA: TGTGCCAGCAGTTACTCGACAGGGGGGGCAGATACGCAGTATTTT. Its translation is CASSYSTGGADTQYF.

The chain recombines TRBV7-9 with TRBJ2-3, with 11 bases fitting TRBD1. V lost 5 bases to trimming and J lost 8 bases; unmatched junction nucleotides: 6. CDR3 size: 14 residues. The germline gives CDR1 SEHNR, CDR2 FQNEAQ (reference sequence). CDR3: CASSPGQGAGTQYF. The CDR3 bases are TGTGCCAGCAGCCCCGGACAGGGGGCTGGTACGCAGTATTTT.

This clone appeared once. The J gene is TRBJ2-1, the V gene TRBV12-3 or TRBV12-4, with D tentatively TRBD2 (7 bases). Trimming removed 8 bases at V and 9 bases at J, with 11 bases between. The CDR3 is 11 amino acids. This chain's CDR3 is CASVRGGEQFF. As DNA, the CDR3 is TGTGCCAGCGTTAGGGGGGGTGAGCAGTTCTTC.

This chain uses TRBV28 with TRBJ2-3; TRBD2 matches 8 bases. Trimming removed 3 bases from V and 1 base from J; junction bases left unmatched: 6. This CDR3 spans 16 amino acids. Germline V gene data show CDR1 as MDHEN and CDR2 as SYDVKM. The CDR3 DNA is TGTGCCAGCAGTTTGCGGGGGGCGCAGGGCACAGATACGCAGTATTTT. This sequence encodes CASSLRGAQGTDTQYF.

This rearrangement joins TRBV12-3 or TRBV12-4 to TRBJ2-2, with TRBD2 identical over 7 bases. The CDR3 runs 12 residues. The CDR3 loop is CGCGRRTGELFF. CDR3 coding DNA: TGTGGATGCGGGAGACGGACCGGGGAGCTGTTTTTT.

This chain connects TRBV4-3 to TRBJ2-7; 7 nucleotides match TRBD1. J gave up 2 bases and V 0 bases, and 4 bases lay outside the gene matches. CDR1 is LGHNA, CDR2 YSLEER, per germline. The CDR3 length is 15 residues. In DNA, the CDR3 is TGCGCCAGCAGCCAAGAACGGACAGGAACCTACGAGCAGTACTTC. This codes for CASSQERTGTYEQYF.

The chain carries TRBV15 and TRBJ2-6; 8 positions agree with TRBD1. V lost 3 bases, J lost 3 bases, and 10 bases stayed unmatched. The CDR3 sequence is 18 residues long. Per germline, CDR1 LNHNV and CDR2 YYDKDF (reference sequence). CDR3: CATSRHTDREYGANVLTF. CDR3 sequence (DNA): TGTGCCACCAGCAGGCACACGGACAGGGAATATGGGGCCAACGTCCTGACTTTC.

The chain recombines TRBV2 with TRBJ1-1; 8 bases are shared with TRBD1. The CDR3 spans 14 residues. J gave up 3 bases and V 4 bases, and 4 bases lay outside the gene matches. The V gene's germline CDR1 is SNHLY and CDR2 FYNNEI. The CDR3 sequence: CASSVDRADTEAFF. The CDR3, as DNA: TGTGCCAGCAGTGTGGACAGGGCAGACACTGAAGCTTTCTTT.

The genes are TRBV18 and TRBJ2-5, with 9 bases fitting TRBD1. The CDR3 is 16 amino acids. CDR1 is KGHSH and CDR2 is LQKENI in the germline V gene. V trimming: 1 base; J trimming: 5 bases; junction bases outside the gene matches: 8. CDR3 nucleotides: TGTGCCAGCTCACCACAGGACAGGGGTCCCATCGAGACCCAGTACTTC. Protein sequence: CASSPQDRGPIETQYF.

V gene TRBV10-2 combines with J gene TRBJ1-2; D is undetermined. Germline-derived CDR1 and CDR2 are WSHSY and SAAADI. The V end was cut by 0 bases, the J end by 11 bases, with 19 bases between. The CDR3 covers 15 residues. The CDR3 DNA reads TGCGCCAGCAGTGAGTCAGAAAGGAGGAACAGCGGGTACACCTTC. This sequence encodes CASSESERRNSGYTF.

The CDR3 reads CASSILYGGMQPQHF. DNA of the CDR3: TGTGCCAGTAGTATCCTTTATGGCGGGATGCAGCCCCAGCATTTT. The J gene is TRBJ1-5, the V gene TRBV19; D gene ambiguous. The V and J ends lost 3 bases and 7 bases respectively, with 16 bases between them. This CDR3 is 15 amino acids long. In germline, CDR1 is LNHDA, CDR2 SQIVND (reference sequence).

The chain joins TRBV7-9 to TRBJ2-1; the D gene is possibly TRBD2 (5 bases). Trimming removed 7 bases from V and 6 bases from J, with 16 bases in between. Germline CDR1 and CDR2: SEHNR and FQNEAQ (reference sequence). This CDR3 has 14 residues. The CDR3: CASTRSDYGNEQFF. The DNA for the CDR3 is TGTGCCAGCACCCGCTCTGACTACGGCAATGAGCAGTTCTTC.

V is TRBV7-9 and J is TRBJ2-5; D is ambiguous. The germline gives CDR1 SEHNR, CDR2 FQNEAQ (reference sequence). Between the trimmed V and J ends, which lost 1 base and 2 bases, there was a span of 8 bases. The CDR3 extends over 14 amino acids. CDR3 residues: CASSLVPEQETQYF. CDR3 nucleotide sequence: TGTGCCAGCAGCTTAGTTCCAGAACAAGAGACCCAGTACTTC.

This chain uses TRBV6-5 with TRBJ2-3; TRBD2 aligns across 7 bases. Looked up from germline, CDR1 is MNHEY and CDR2 is SVGAGI. CDR3 size: 15 residues. The trim removed 3 bases at V and 4 bases at J, leaving 7 bases unmatched. CDR3 sequence: CASSYGGGGADTQYF. CDR3 DNA: TGTGCCAGCAGTTATGGGGGGGGAGGGGCAGATACGCAGTATTTT.

The V gene is TRBV6-6, the J gene TRBJ2-1, with 10 bases matching TRBD2. The CDR3 spans 15 residues. Germline V gene data show CDR1 as MNHNY and CDR2 as SVGAGI (reference sequence). With V trimmed by 5 bases and J by 9 bases, 10 bases remained unmatched. The CDR3 loop is CASSPASGSSGEQFF. CDR3 DNA: TGTGCCAGCAGTCCAGCTAGCGGGAGTAGCGGTGAGCAGTTCTTC.

The J gene is TRBJ2-3, the V gene TRBV28, with D perhaps TRBD2 (5 bases). Looked up from germline, CDR1 is MDHEN and CDR2 is SYDVKM. The germline V and J ends were trimmed by 7 bases and 4 bases, with 21 bases remaining between them. The length of the CDR3 is 16 residues. CDR3 loop: CASTLTLSGGADTQYF. CDR3 coding DNA: TGTGCCAGCACCCTCACGTTGTCAGGAGGAGCAGATACGCAGTATTTT.

This clone showed up just once. The gene calls are TRBV30 and TRBJ2-2; D call uncertain. The V gene lost 5 bases and the J gene lost 5 bases, with 12 bases spanning the gap. The CDR3 consists of 13 residues. Per germline, CDR1 GTSNPN and CDR2 SVGIG (reference sequence). The CDR3 DNA reads as TGTGCCTGGTTTAACAGATTAACCGGGGAGCTGTTTTTT. Its translation: CAWFNRLTGELFF.

Details on this clone: The same CDR3 is also encoded by other DNA sequences in this sample. CDR3 sequence reads: CASSQGLAGGPIGTDTQYF. The DNA for the CDR3 is TGTGCCAGCAGCCAGGGGCTAGCGGGGGGTCCAATTGGCACAGATACGCAGTATTTT. V and J are TRBV13 and TRBJ2-3; TRBD2 agrees at 11 bases. CDR1 is PRHDT, CDR2 FYEKMQ, per germline (reference sequence). The CDR3 covers 19 residues. J lost 1 base, V lost 5 bases, and 14 bases had no gene match.